The clone carrying this T cell receptor (beta chain) was recorded a few times. Its antigen is still unknown. This entry is derived from a study of beta chain features in type 1 diabetes. Researchers reported sorting CD4+ naive, central memory, regulatory and stem cell-like memory cells via CD45RO/CCR7/CD25/CD127/CD95/CD27. Each sorted fraction was over 95% pure. Isolated RNA was reverse transcribed in full, so expressed TCRB transcripts were sequenced. Assay used: immunoSEQ multiplex PCR; TCRdb lists only in-frame clones, some missing. The table shows nearly 700,000 clones, with 10% to 15% occurring only once. The germline CDR1 and CDR2 sequences are LNHDA and SQIVND (reference sequence). The CDR3 has 15 residues. V was trimmed by 4 bases and J by 5 bases, leaving 17 bases between them. Study results and caveats: Type 1 diabetes patients showed a moderate but significant shortening of TCRB CDR3s in all four CD4+ subsets. Naive, central memory and Treg TCRB repertoires seemed to resemble each other more closely in patients than they did in healthy donors.

The chain combines TRBV19 with TRBJ2-5; D might be TRBD2 (5 bases). The clonotype comes from a man younger than 35 with type 1 diabetes. Sequencing was done on a sample of naive CD4+ T cells from blood. This CDR3 is CASSTLEWGVETQYF. The CDR3 DNA reads as TGTGCCAGTAGTACCCTGGAGTGGGGAGTGGAGACCCAGTACTTC.